This T cell receptor beta chain stems from a study of STAT5B mutations in CD4+ large granular lymphocyte leukemia. About the research overall: Among healthy donors, a particular HLA allele went with more CDR3 'QG' motifs.

A word on this clone: Its antigen is undetermined.

The study's findings and limits: TRBV06-family usage was enriched in top patient clones (8/27) versus controls (2/35). Without HLA matching, higher CD4+ than CD8+ T-LGLL clonality could reflect small sample size.

As handled by the study authors: Productive clonotypes were detectable down to 2.59 x 10-5 frequency. The repertoire was sequenced with immunoSEQ multiplex PCR; TCRdb's copy has only in-frame clones and lacks some. That table gives V, J and clone size, and the DNA gave D and trimming. In the table there are about 30,000 clones, roughly 78% of which are singletons. The CDR3 is 17 residues long. CDR1 and CDR2 (germline): SGHAT, FQNNGV. Trimming stripped 5 bases from V and 0 bases from J, with 14 bases between. The source is a human donor in good health. The rearrangement uses TRBV11-2 and TRBJ2-6, with D perhaps matching TRBD2 (6 bases). The sample was CD4+ T cells from blood buffy coats. DNA of the CDR3: TGTGCCAGCAGCGCGGGAAGGCTCAGCTCTGGGGCCAACGTCCTGACTTTC. Amino acids: CASSAGRLSSGANVLTF.